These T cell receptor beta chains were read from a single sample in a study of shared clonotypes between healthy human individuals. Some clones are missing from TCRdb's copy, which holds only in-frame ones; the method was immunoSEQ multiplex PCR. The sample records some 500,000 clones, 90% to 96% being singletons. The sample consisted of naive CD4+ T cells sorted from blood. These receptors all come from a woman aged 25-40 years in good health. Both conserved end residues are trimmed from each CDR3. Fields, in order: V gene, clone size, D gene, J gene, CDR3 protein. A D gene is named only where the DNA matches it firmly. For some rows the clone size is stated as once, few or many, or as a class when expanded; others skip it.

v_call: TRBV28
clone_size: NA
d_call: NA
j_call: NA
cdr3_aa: ASSSQGTDPFEQY

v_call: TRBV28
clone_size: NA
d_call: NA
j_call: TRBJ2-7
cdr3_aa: ASRSPPYEQY

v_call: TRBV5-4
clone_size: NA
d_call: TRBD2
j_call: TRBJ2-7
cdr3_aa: ASRPGLADSYEQY

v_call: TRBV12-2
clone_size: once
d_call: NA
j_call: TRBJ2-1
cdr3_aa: ASRLAGEDNEQF

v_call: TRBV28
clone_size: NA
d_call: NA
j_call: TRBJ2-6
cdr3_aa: ASSLWTLSGANVLT

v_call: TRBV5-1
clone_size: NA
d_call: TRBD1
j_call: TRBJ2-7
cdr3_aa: ASSKYGTGAAEQY

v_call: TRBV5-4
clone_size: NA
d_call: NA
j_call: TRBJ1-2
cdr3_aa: ASSLGTGYGYT

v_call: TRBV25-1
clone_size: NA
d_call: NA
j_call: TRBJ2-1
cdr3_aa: ASTMPGYNEQF

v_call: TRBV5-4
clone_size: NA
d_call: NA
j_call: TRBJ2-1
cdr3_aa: ASSLGLQGNEQF

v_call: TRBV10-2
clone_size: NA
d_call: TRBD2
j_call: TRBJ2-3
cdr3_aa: ASTGTSGTDTQY

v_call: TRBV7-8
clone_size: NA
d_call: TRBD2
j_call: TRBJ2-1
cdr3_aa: ASRLPGTSGMNEQF

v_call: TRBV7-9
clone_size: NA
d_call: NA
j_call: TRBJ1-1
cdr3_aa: ASSNQGNTEAF

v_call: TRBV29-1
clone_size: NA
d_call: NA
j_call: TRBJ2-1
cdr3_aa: SVGPNNEQF

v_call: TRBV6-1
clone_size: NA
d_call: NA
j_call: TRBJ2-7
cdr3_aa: ASSEDVARKIPYEQY

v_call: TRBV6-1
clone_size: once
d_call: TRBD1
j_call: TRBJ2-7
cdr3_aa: ASSATGTGSYEQY

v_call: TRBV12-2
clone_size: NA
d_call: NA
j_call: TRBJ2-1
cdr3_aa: ASRLMGHSYNEQF

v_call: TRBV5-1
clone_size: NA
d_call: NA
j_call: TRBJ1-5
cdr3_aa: ASSFGGGGSNQPQH

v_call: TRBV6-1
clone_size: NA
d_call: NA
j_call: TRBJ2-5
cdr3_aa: ASSPRDKETQY

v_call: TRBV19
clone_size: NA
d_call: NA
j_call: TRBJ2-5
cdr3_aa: ASSIRGAEETQY

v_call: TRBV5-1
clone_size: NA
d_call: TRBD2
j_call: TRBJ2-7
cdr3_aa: ASSSLAVPSYEQY

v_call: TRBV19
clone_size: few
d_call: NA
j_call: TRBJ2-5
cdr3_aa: ASSIGSETQY

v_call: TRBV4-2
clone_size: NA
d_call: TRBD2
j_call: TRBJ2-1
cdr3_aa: ASSLSGSPEQF

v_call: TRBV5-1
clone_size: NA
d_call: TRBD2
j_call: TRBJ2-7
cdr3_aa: ASSIGTSGATEQY

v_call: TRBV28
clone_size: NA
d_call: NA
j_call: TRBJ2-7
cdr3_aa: ASSKGGAGSYEQY

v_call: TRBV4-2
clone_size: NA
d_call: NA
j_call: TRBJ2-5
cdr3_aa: ASSQEQTWAGEQY

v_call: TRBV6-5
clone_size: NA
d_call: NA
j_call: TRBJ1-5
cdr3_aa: ASSNPEALDQPQH

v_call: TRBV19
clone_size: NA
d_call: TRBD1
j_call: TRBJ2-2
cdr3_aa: ASSIVRGRQYTGELF

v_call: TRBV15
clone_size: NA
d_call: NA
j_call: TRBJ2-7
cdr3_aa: ATSRDDGSYEQY

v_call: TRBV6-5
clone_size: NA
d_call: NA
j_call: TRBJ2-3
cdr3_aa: ASRPTSRDTQY

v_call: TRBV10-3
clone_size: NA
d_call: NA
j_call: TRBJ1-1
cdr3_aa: AISEFRAGNTEAF

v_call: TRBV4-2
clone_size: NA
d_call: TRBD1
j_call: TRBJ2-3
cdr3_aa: ASSQGRTGGPIN

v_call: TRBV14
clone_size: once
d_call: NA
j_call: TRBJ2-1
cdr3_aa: ASSPGRQGEQF

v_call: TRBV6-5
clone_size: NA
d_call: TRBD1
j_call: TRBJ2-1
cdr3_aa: ASSFRDRGRNEQF

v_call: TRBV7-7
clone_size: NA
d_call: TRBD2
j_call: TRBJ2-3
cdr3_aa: ASSQAGETDTQY

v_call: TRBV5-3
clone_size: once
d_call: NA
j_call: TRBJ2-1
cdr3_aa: ARSLHNEQF

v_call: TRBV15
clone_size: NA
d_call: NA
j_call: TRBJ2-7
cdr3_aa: ATSREMLSSSYEQY

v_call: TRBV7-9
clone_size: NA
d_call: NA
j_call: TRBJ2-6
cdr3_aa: ASSPRGVSGANVLT

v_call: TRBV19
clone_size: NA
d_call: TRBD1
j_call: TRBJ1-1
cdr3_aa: ASSIKGAETEAF

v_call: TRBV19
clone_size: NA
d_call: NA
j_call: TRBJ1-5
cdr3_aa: ASARDSNQPQH

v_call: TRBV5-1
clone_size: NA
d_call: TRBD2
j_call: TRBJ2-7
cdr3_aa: ASSPGLAGPLSSYEQY